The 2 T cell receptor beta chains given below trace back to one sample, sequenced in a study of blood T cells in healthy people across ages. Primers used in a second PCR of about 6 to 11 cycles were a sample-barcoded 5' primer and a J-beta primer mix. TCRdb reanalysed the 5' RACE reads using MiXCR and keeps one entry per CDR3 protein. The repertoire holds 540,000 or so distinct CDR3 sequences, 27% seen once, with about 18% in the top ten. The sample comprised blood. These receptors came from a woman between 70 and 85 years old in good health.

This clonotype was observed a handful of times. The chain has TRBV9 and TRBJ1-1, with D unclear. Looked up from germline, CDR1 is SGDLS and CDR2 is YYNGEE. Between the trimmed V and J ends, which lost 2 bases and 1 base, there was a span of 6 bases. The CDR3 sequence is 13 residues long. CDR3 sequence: CASSVSANTEAFF. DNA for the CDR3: TGTGCCAGCAGCGTTTCGGCGAACACTGAAGCTTTCTTT.

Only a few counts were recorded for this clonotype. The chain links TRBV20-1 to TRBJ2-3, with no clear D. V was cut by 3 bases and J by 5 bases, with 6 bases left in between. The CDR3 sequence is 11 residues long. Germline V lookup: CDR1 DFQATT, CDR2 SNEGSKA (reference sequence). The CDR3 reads CSASNLDTQYF. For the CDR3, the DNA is TGCAGTGCTAGTAACCTAGATACGCAGTATTTT.